This TCR beta chain was sequenced during a study of a mutant IDH1 vaccine in newly diagnosed glioma. Study as a whole: Vaccine administration was initiated 4-6 weeks following radiotherapy alone, or with temozolomide cycles. Prior therapy was radiotherapy, temozolomide, or both; most received both.

Trimming removed 4 bases at V and 8 bases at J, with 21 bases between. This CDR3 comprises 15 residues. Per the germline V gene, CDR1 is SGHRS and CDR2 is YFSETQ. About this clone itself: The antigen remains unidentified.

Clones were sequenced by immunoSEQ multiplex PCR, and TCRdb holds only the in-frame ones, with some missing. The sample records 50,000 to 75,000 clones, 84% being singletons. Time point reported: week 5, during vaccination. What each vaccine dose contained was 300 ug of mutant IDH1 20-mer peptide, accompanied by topical imiquimod. The study enrolled donors with new WHO grade 3 or 4 IDH1-mutant, ATRX-lost astrocytomas. The clonotype comes from a woman aged 50 to 65 with glioma. Sample: PBMCs, taken from a glioma patient whose treatment included an IDH1 peptide vaccine. This chain links TRBV5-1 with TRBJ1-2; TRBD1 might be the D (5 bases). The CDR3 region has the DNA TGCGCCAGCAGCACGCAAAACCAGGGAGGGCTAGGCTACACCTTC. Its translation: CASSTQNQGGLGYTF. Full variable domain (missing parts from reference TRBV5-1 and TRBJ1-2): KAGVTQTPRYLIKTRGQQVTLSCSPISGHRSVSWYQQTPGQGLQFLFEYFSETQRNKGNFPGRFSGRQFSNSRSEMNVSTLELGDSALYLCASSTQNQGGLGYTFGSGTRLTVV.